The rows below give T cell receptor beta chains drawn from one sample of a study of shared clonotypes between healthy human individuals. Measured with immunoSEQ multiplex PCR; TCRdb has only the in-frame clones, and not every one. The sample includes about 680,000 clones, roughly nine tenths seen only once; the top ten take more than 20%. The sequencing input was naive CD8+ T cells sorted from blood. These TCRs come from a man younger than 40 in good health. The CDR3 runs from the conserved cysteine through the conserved F or W. Each record gives: CDR3 DNA, CDR3 protein, CDR3 length, clone size, J gene, D gene, V gene. The D gene is left open where the match is weak. The size of a clone is reported for some rows only, either as once, few or many, or as a class for expanded clones.

DNA: TGCAGCGTTATGGCTGGCTACACCTTC
CDR3: CSVMAGYTF
length: 9
size: NA
J: TRBJ1-2
D: NA
V: TRBV29-1

DNA: TGTGCCAGCAGTGAGGAACTAGCGGGAAGTTTCGGGGAGCAGTTCTTC
CDR3: CASSEELAGSFGEQFF
length: 16
size: NA
J: TRBJ2-1
D: TRBD2
V: TRBV6-1

DNA: TGTGCCATCGCAGACGGGTTGAACACTGAAGCTTTCTTT
CDR3: CAIADGLNTEAFF
length: 13
size: NA
J: TRBJ1-1
D: NA
V: TRBV10-3

DNA: TGCGCCAGCAGCCAACAGGGACTAGACGGGACCTACGAGCAGTACTTC
CDR3: CASSQQGLDGTYEQYF
length: 16
size: NA
J: TRBJ2-7
D: TRBD2
V: TRBV4-1

DNA: TGTGCCAGCAGTTTGCCCTTGACTGGAGAGACCCAGTACTTC
CDR3: CASSLPLTGETQYF
length: 14
size: NA
J: TRBJ2-5
D: NA
V: TRBV28

DNA: TGTGCCAGCAGCGTAGACGGGACTAGCGGGATTGGAGATACGCAGTATTTT
CDR3: CASSVDGTSGIGDTQYF
length: 17
size: NA
J: TRBJ2-3
D: TRBD2
V: TRBV9

DNA: TGTGCCAGCAGCCCCCGCCTGAACACTGAAGCTTTCTTT
CDR3: CASSPRLNTEAFF
length: 13
size: NA
J: TRBJ1-1
D: NA
V: TRBV28

DNA: TGTGCCAGCAGCTTAGCACAGGGAAACTACGAGCAGTACTTC
CDR3: CASSLAQGNYEQYF
length: 14
size: NA
J: TRBJ2-7
D: NA
V: TRBV7-9

DNA: TGTGCCAGCAGCACCCTGTCAAAGGACCTCTCCTTC
CDR3: CASSTLSKDLSF
length: 12
size: few
J: TRBJ1-2
D: NA
V: TRBV9

DNA: TGTGCCAGCAGCTTACCGGCTGAAGGCTACACCTTC
CDR3: CASSLPAEGYTF
length: 12
size: NA
J: TRBJ1-2
D: NA
V: TRBV7-9

DNA: TGTGCCAGCAGCCCGCCTGGGGCGACTACCTACGAGCAGTACTTC
CDR3: CASSPPGATTYEQYF
length: 15
size: once
J: TRBJ2-7
D: NA
V: TRBV7-9

DNA: TGTGCCAGCAGCAAGGACAGTCAAGAGACCCAGTACTTC
CDR3: CASSKDSQETQYF
length: 13
size: NA
J: TRBJ2-5
D: NA
V: TRBV13

DNA: TGTGCCAGCAGTGACCGGACTAGCGGGAGATACTACGAGCAGTACTTC
CDR3: CASSDRTSGRYYEQYF
length: 16
size: NA
J: TRBJ2-7
D: TRBD2
V: TRBV6-1

DNA: TGTGCCAGCAGGGAGACTAGCGGGCAGGTATCCTACGAGCAGTACTTC
CDR3: CASRETSGQVSYEQYF
length: 16
size: NA
J: TRBJ2-7
D: TRBD2
V: TRBV2

DNA: TGTGCCAGCAGCTTATTGCACAGGGGATCCTACGAGCAGTACTTC
CDR3: CASSLLHRGSYEQYF
length: 15
size: NA
J: TRBJ2-7
D: TRBD1
V: TRBV7-6

DNA: TGTGCCAGCAGTTTATCCCCCTCTACAGGGTACTATGGCTACACCTTC
CDR3: CASSLSPSTGYYGYTF
length: 16
size: NA
J: TRBJ1-2
D: NA
V: TRBV27

DNA: TGTGCCTGGACTCCCTCGACAGGGAGCAATCAGCCTCAGCATTTT
CDR3: CAWTPSTGSNQPQHF
length: 15
size: NA
J: TRBJ1-5
D: TRBD1
V: TRBV30

DNA: TGTGCCAGTAGCCCTCTACGCCCGTATCGACAGGGATTGGTGCAGTACTTC
CDR3: CASSPLRPYRQGLVQYF
length: 17
size: NA
J: TRBJ2-7
D: TRBD1
V: TRBV19

DNA: TGTGCCAGCAGCAAGGGAGGAAACATTCAGTACTTC
CDR3: CASSKGGNIQYF
length: 12
size: once
J: TRBJ2-4
D: NA
V: TRBV9

DNA: TGTGCCTGGAGTGAACTTGATGATGAGCAGTTCTTC
CDR3: CAWSELDDEQFF
length: 12
size: NA
J: TRBJ2-1
D: NA
V: TRBV30

DNA: TGTGCCAGCGCGCGGAAACTAGAACCGAAGAATGAGCAGTTCTTC
CDR3: CASARKLEPKNEQFF
length: 15
size: NA
J: TRBJ2-1
D: NA
V: TRBV2

DNA: TGCGCCAGCAGTAGGCTAGCGGGAGCCAACTACAATGAGCAGTTCTTC
CDR3: CASSRLAGANYNEQFF
length: 16
size: NA
J: TRBJ2-1
D: TRBD2
V: TRBV5-1

DNA: TGTGCCAGCAGACCGGGGAGTCTAGGTAGCGAGCAGTACTTC
CDR3: CASRPGSLGSEQYF
length: 14
size: many
J: TRBJ2-7
D: NA
V: TRBV27

DNA: TGTGCCAGCAGCGCCAACCCCGGGACGGGAGGGGCAGATACGCAGTATTTT
CDR3: CASSANPGTGGADTQYF
length: 17
size: NA
J: TRBJ2-3
D: TRBD2
V: TRBV7-3